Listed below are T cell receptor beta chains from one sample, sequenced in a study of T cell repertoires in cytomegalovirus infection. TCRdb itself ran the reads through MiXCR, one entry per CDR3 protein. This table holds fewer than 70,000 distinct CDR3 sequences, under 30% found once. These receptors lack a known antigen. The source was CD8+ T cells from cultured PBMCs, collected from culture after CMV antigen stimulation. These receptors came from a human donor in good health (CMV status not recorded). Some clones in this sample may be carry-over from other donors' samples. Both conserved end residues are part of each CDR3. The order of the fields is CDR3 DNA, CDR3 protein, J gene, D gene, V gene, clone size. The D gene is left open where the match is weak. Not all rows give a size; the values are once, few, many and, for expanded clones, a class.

cdr3_nt: TGCAGTGCGCCCGGGACTAGCGGGGGGATTCAAGAGACCCAGTACTTC; cdr3_aa: CSAPGTSGGIQETQYF; j_call: TRBJ2-5; d_call: TRBD2; v_call: TRBV20-1; clone_size: .
cdr3_nt: TGCGCCAGCAGCCCCGGGACTAGCCAGACCTCCTACAATGAGCAGTTCTTC; cdr3_aa: CASSPGTSQTSYNEQFF; j_call: TRBJ2-1; d_call: TRBD2; v_call: TRBV4-3; clone_size: .
cdr3_nt: TGTGCCTGGACGCCCTCGGGACAGGCCATAGAAGCTTTCTTT; cdr3_aa: CAWTPSGQAIEAFF; j_call: TRBJ1-1; d_call: TRBD1; v_call: TRBV30; clone_size: few
cdr3_nt: TGCAGTGCGCGGGGACTAGCGTCCGCCAGGGAGATATTGGATACGCAGTATTTT; cdr3_aa: CSARGLASAREILDTQYF; j_call: TRBJ2-3; d_call: TRBD2; v_call: TRBV20-1; clone_size: once
cdr3_nt: TGCGCCAGCAGCCAAGAGGGACAGGGAGGGACTGAAGCTTTCTTT; cdr3_aa: CASSQEGQGGTEAFF; j_call: TRBJ1-1; d_call: TRBD1; v_call: TRBV4-1; clone_size: .
cdr3_nt: TGTGCCAGCAGCTCCCCTTTTAACACAGATACGCAGTATTTT; cdr3_aa: CASSSPFNTDTQYF; j_call: TRBJ2-3; d_call: .; v_call: TRBV11-2; clone_size: .
cdr3_nt: TGTGCCAGTAGTATCCGAACAGGGAAGAGTGAAAAACTGTTTTTT; cdr3_aa: CASSIRTGKSEKLFF; j_call: TRBJ1-4; d_call: .; v_call: TRBV19; clone_size: many
cdr3_nt: TGCGCCAGCAGCTTGGCACAGAGCTCCTACAATGAGCAGTTCTTC; cdr3_aa: CASSLAQSSYNEQFF; j_call: TRBJ2-1; d_call: .; v_call: TRBV5-1; clone_size: few
cdr3_nt: TGTGCCAGCAGCCCGTCGACTAGCGGGGCGCTCACAGATACGCAGTATTTT; cdr3_aa: CASSPSTSGALTDTQYF; j_call: TRBJ2-3; d_call: TRBD2; v_call: TRBV7-2; clone_size: many
cdr3_nt: TGTGCCAGCAGACCCACGACAGGGATTAATGGCTACACCTTC; cdr3_aa: CASRPTTGINGYTF; j_call: TRBJ1-2; d_call: TRBD1; v_call: TRBV12-3/TRBV12-4; clone_size: .
cdr3_nt: TGCGCCAGCAGCCCTTCGGACAGTAGCAATGAAGCTTTCTTT; cdr3_aa: CASSPSDSSNEAFF; j_call: TRBJ1-1; d_call: .; v_call: TRBV4-1; clone_size: .
cdr3_nt: TGCGCCAACAGCTCGCCGGGACAGGGGGCTCAGACTGAAGCTTTCTTT; cdr3_aa: CANSSPGQGAQTEAFF; j_call: TRBJ1-1; d_call: TRBD1; v_call: TRBV5-1; clone_size: .
cdr3_nt: TGTGCCAGCAGCTCCACCTACGAGCAGTACTTC; cdr3_aa: CASSSTYEQYF; j_call: TRBJ2-7; d_call: .; v_call: TRBV7-8; clone_size: many
cdr3_nt: TGTGCCAGCAGCTCTACCTCGCCCGGGGAGCTGTTTTTT; cdr3_aa: CASSSTSPGELFF; j_call: TRBJ2-2; d_call: .; v_call: TRBV11-3; clone_size: .
cdr3_nt: TGTGCCGGCCTGGAGGCCGGGGAGCTGTTTTTT; cdr3_aa: CAGLEAGELFF; j_call: TRBJ2-2; d_call: .; v_call: TRBV11-2; clone_size: .
cdr3_nt: TGTGCCAGCAGCCCAGCGGTCGGGGGTTACGAGCAGTACTTC; cdr3_aa: CASSPAVGGYEQYF; j_call: TRBJ2-7; d_call: .; v_call: TRBV7-2; clone_size: .
cdr3_nt: TGTGCCAGTAGTATAAGATCGGACAGGGTAGGTGGTTTGGGCACTGAAGCTTTCTTT; cdr3_aa: CASSIRSDRVGGLGTEAFF; j_call: TRBJ1-1; d_call: TRBD1; v_call: TRBV19; clone_size: .
cdr3_nt: TGTGCCAGCAGCTCCGGGACAGGGGTCTACGAGCAGTACTTC; cdr3_aa: CASSSGTGVYEQYF; j_call: TRBJ2-7; d_call: TRBD1; v_call: TRBV5-6; clone_size: .
cdr3_nt: TGTGCCAGCAGTTTTGGGGGCGGGGAGCTGTTTTTT; cdr3_aa: CASSFGGGELFF; j_call: TRBJ2-2; d_call: .; v_call: TRBV12-3/TRBV12-4; clone_size: few
cdr3_nt: TGTGCCAGCAGCGCCCCGGGACTAGCGTCGTACAATGAGCAGTTCTTC; cdr3_aa: CASSAPGLASYNEQFF; j_call: TRBJ2-1; d_call: TRBD2; v_call: TRBV7-6; clone_size: many
cdr3_nt: TGTGCCAGCAGTAACAGGGTTGGCACTGAAGCTTTCTTT; cdr3_aa: CASSNRVGTEAFF; j_call: TRBJ1-1; d_call: .; v_call: TRBV27; clone_size: once
cdr3_nt: TGTGCCAGCAGCTTGTCGCTTTCCTACGAGCAGTACTTC; cdr3_aa: CASSLSLSYEQYF; j_call: TRBJ2-7; d_call: .; v_call: TRBV7-9; clone_size: .
cdr3_nt: TGCGCCAGCAGCCAAGAAACTAGCTTTAGCACAGATACGCAGTATTTT; cdr3_aa: CASSQETSFSTDTQYF; j_call: TRBJ2-3; d_call: .; v_call: TRBV4-1; clone_size: .
cdr3_nt: TGCAGTGCTAGATCAACAAGGCAGGGGTCCGGTGTATCCTACGAGCAGTACTTC; cdr3_aa: CSARSTRQGSGVSYEQYF; j_call: TRBJ2-7; d_call: .; v_call: TRBV20-1; clone_size: many
cdr3_nt: TGTGCCTGGTCGCGGGCCTACGAGCAGTACTTC; cdr3_aa: CAWSRAYEQYF; j_call: TRBJ2-7; d_call: .; v_call: TRBV30; clone_size: .
cdr3_nt: TGTGCCAGCAGTTACGCTTTGTACAATGAGCAGTTCTTC; cdr3_aa: CASSYALYNEQFF; j_call: TRBJ2-1; d_call: .; v_call: TRBV6-2/TRBV6-3; clone_size: .
cdr3_nt: TGTGCCTCTTCACAGGCGAGTAGTGAGCAGTTCTTC; cdr3_aa: CASSQASSEQFF; j_call: TRBJ2-1; d_call: .; v_call: TRBV19; clone_size: few
cdr3_nt: TGCAGTGCCCGCCCCTGGGCGGGAGGGTACTACGAGCAGTACTTC; cdr3_aa: CSARPWAGGYYEQYF; j_call: TRBJ2-7; d_call: TRBD2; v_call: TRBV20-1; clone_size: .
cdr3_nt: TGTGCCAGCAGTTTGAGAGGGCTTCAGCCCCAGCATTTT; cdr3_aa: CASSLRGLQPQHF; j_call: TRBJ1-5; d_call: .; v_call: TRBV12-3/TRBV12-4; clone_size: .
cdr3_nt: TGTGCCTGGAGTGTACCTAGCGGGAGCACCGAGCAGTACTTC; cdr3_aa: CAWSVPSGSTEQYF; j_call: TRBJ2-7; d_call: TRBD2; v_call: TRBV30; clone_size: .
cdr3_nt: TGTGCCAGCAGTTCGTTGGGCAGTGTGAGGGAGCAGTACTTC; cdr3_aa: CASSSLGSVREQYF; j_call: TRBJ2-7; d_call: .; v_call: TRBV27; clone_size: many
cdr3_nt: TGTGCCAGCAGCCCAGACCGGTACTCTGGAAACACCATATATTTT; cdr3_aa: CASSPDRYSGNTIYF; j_call: TRBJ1-3; d_call: .; v_call: TRBV6-5; clone_size: .
cdr3_nt: TGTGCCAGCAGTTTAGGTGGGACAGGGGGCGGAGTATATGGCTACACCTTC; cdr3_aa: CASSLGGTGGGVYGYTF; j_call: TRBJ1-2; d_call: TRBD1; v_call: TRBV12-3/TRBV12-4; clone_size: once
cdr3_nt: TGCGCCAGCAGCGTACGCGGACCAGCATACAATGAGCAGTTCTTC; cdr3_aa: CASSVRGPAYNEQFF; j_call: TRBJ2-1; d_call: .; v_call: TRBV4-3; clone_size: .
cdr3_nt: TGTGCCATCAGTGGGGCTGAGATCCAAGAGACCCAGTACTTC; cdr3_aa: CAISGAEIQETQYF; j_call: TRBJ2-5; d_call: .; v_call: TRBV10-3; clone_size: .
cdr3_nt: TGCGCCAGCAGCCAAGATCAAGGACAGGGGTTGCCTGAAGCTTTCTTT; cdr3_aa: CASSQDQGQGLPEAFF; j_call: TRBJ1-1; d_call: TRBD1; v_call: TRBV4-3; clone_size: few
cdr3_nt: TGTGCCAGCAGCATACCGGGACAGGGTTCCTACGAGCAGTACTTC; cdr3_aa: CASSIPGQGSYEQYF; j_call: TRBJ2-7; d_call: TRBD1; v_call: TRBV6-2/TRBV6-3; clone_size: .
cdr3_nt: TGTGCCACCAGCAGAGATCTGCGCCCCACGAACACTGAAGCTTTCTTT; cdr3_aa: CATSRDLRPTNTEAFF; j_call: TRBJ1-1; d_call: .; v_call: TRBV15; clone_size: few
cdr3_nt: TGTGCCGCCACAAGGGGAGACTACAATGAGCAGTTCTTC; cdr3_aa: CAATRGDYNEQFF; j_call: TRBJ2-1; d_call: .; v_call: TRBV30; clone_size: .
cdr3_nt: TGTGCCAGCAGTTTAAGGCCCGACGGAGAAAAACTGTTTTTT; cdr3_aa: CASSLRPDGEKLFF; j_call: TRBJ1-4; d_call: .; v_call: TRBV27; clone_size: once
cdr3_nt: TGTGCCAGCAGCTTAGATGAGGGACTAGCGTCACCCTACGAGCAGTACTTC; cdr3_aa: CASSLDEGLASPYEQYF; j_call: TRBJ2-7; d_call: TRBD2; v_call: TRBV11-2; clone_size: few
cdr3_nt: TGTGCCAGCAGTGAGGGGAACACTGAAGCTTTCTTT; cdr3_aa: CASSEGNTEAFF; j_call: TRBJ1-1; d_call: .; v_call: TRBV11-2; clone_size: many
cdr3_nt: TGTGCCAGCAGTTTTCCCGGGGTGGGGTATGGCTACACCTTC; cdr3_aa: CASSFPGVGYGYTF; j_call: TRBJ1-2; d_call: .; v_call: TRBV12-3/TRBV12-4; clone_size: few
cdr3_nt: TGTGCCAGCAGTTCTTCAGGGGGCGTTGGCTACACCTTC; cdr3_aa: CASSSSGGVGYTF; j_call: TRBJ1-2; d_call: TRBD1; v_call: TRBV28; clone_size: few
cdr3_nt: TGTGCCAGCAGCCCTATAGCGGGAGTAGTCGAGCAGTACTTC; cdr3_aa: CASSPIAGVVEQYF; j_call: TRBJ2-7; d_call: TRBD2; v_call: TRBV7-6; clone_size: .
cdr3_nt: TGTGCCAGCAGTGAGCGGGAGTACAAGAATGAGCAGTTCTTC; cdr3_aa: CASSEREYKNEQFF; j_call: TRBJ2-1; d_call: TRBD2; v_call: TRBV9; clone_size: .
cdr3_nt: TGTGCCAGCAGCTTTCCGGTAGCGGGACGGGAGCAGTACTTC; cdr3_aa: CASSFPVAGREQYF; j_call: TRBJ2-7; d_call: TRBD2; v_call: TRBV5-6; clone_size: .